Each of the 32 T cell receptor beta chains below was sequenced from the same sample in a study of pediatric ulcerative colitis (dated by TCRdb to 2018 to 2020). During colonoscopy, one to two pinch biopsies were obtained from the rectum for research purposes. Preparation of the library involved the immunoSEQ multiplex PCR assay. TCRdb holds this immuneACCESS table with in-frame rearrangements only. Some clones are missing; in checked studies, unresolved V genes explain under half, and the rest has no known cause. The sample table records 30,000 or so clones; 81% of these occur just once. The ten largest account for approximately 1% of the sample. The sample consisted of gut tissue. These receptors originate from a boy aged 5-17 years with mild ulcerative colitis.

This clone was recorded only once. The rearrangement links TRBV13 to TRBJ2-7, with D hard to call. With 0 bases removed from V and 3 bases from J, the gap between germline ends came to 9 bases. Germline loops: CDR1 PRHDT, CDR2 FYEKMQ (reference sequence). This CDR3 has 14 amino acids. The CDR3 DNA sequence: TGTGCCAGCAGCTTAGGTGTCCGATTCTACGAGCAGTACTTC. It yields the protein CASSLGVRFYEQYF. The full variable domain, rest sourced from reference TRBV13 and TRBJ2-7, is AAGVIQSPRHLIKEKRETATLKCYPIPRHDTVYWYQQGPGQDPQFLISFYEKMQSDKGSIPDRFSAQQFSDYHSELNMSSLELGDSALYFCASSLGVRFYEQYFGPGTRLTVT.

This clone has just a few counts. This chain uses TRBV30 with TRBJ1-1; D is undetermined. The V and J ends lost 8 bases and 11 bases respectively, with 30 bases between them. Germline V gives CDR1 GTSNPN, CDR2 SVGIG (reference sequence). This CDR3 spans 15 amino acids. This CDR3 reads CAVRASPGRNMKAFF. The CDR3 DNA reads as TGTGCCGTCCGAGCATCTCCAGGACGGAACATGAAGGCTTTCTTT. The full variable domain, completed using reference TRBV30 and TRBJ1-1, is SQTIHQWPATLVQPVGSPLSLECTVEGTSNPNLYWYRQAAGRGLQLLFYSVGIGQISSEVPQNLSASRPQDRQFILSSKKLLLSDSGFYLCAVRASPGRNMKAFFGQGTRLTVV.

The rearrangement links TRBV5-1 to TRBJ1-5; 7 bases are a match to TRBD1. Germline V gives CDR1 SGHRS, CDR2 YFSETQ. Trimming at V came to 5 bases and at J to 2 bases, leaving 4 bases not matched to a gene. The CDR3 is made up of 14 amino acids. This CDR3 reads CASSFTGGNQPQHF. Written as DNA, the CDR3 is TGCGCCAGCAGTTTTACAGGGGGCAATCAGCCCCAGCATTTT.

In DNA, the CDR3 is TGTGCCAGCAGTTACTCTGGGGGATTGGACCAGCCCCAGCATTTT. Translated: CASSYSGGLDQPQHF. V is TRBV6-5 and J is TRBJ1-5, with a weak D call TRBD1 (5 bases). The CDR3 sequence is 15 residues long. Germline CDR1 and CDR2: MNHEY and SVGAGI. Trimming shortened V by 0 bases and J by 7 bases, and 13 bases separated the two germline ends.

The chain joins TRBV7-9 to TRBJ2-1; no definite D call. Between the trimmed V and J ends, which lost 7 bases and 0 bases, there was a span of 13 bases. The CDR3 is 15 residues long. Germline loops: CDR1 SEHNR, CDR2 FQNEAQ (reference sequence). As DNA, the CDR3 is TGTGCCAGCACCCTAGATGGTTACTCCTACAATGAGCAGTTCTTC. Its protein is CASTLDGYSYNEQFF.

The J gene is TRBJ2-7, the V gene TRBV6-6, with 11 bases lining up with TRBD2. J gave up 5 bases and V 4 bases, and 10 bases lay outside the gene matches. CDR1 and CDR2 from the germline V gene are MNHNY and SVGAGI (reference sequence). The CDR3 sequence is 16 residues long. CDR3 residues: CASSSNKLAGVHEQYF. The CDR3 bases are TGTGCCAGCAGTTCTAACAAACTAGCGGGGGTTCACGAGCAGTACTTC.

This clone has only a few counts. The chain's CDR3 is CASSVGEGAAKNIQYF. CDR3 sequence (DNA): TGTGCCAGCAGCGTAGGTGAGGGGGCGGCCAAAAACATTCAGTACTTC. The chain recombines TRBV9 with TRBJ2-4; the match to TRBD1 covers 7 bases. The CDR3 is 16 amino acids. Germline CDR1 SGDLS, CDR2 YYNGEE. The V and J ends lost 0 bases and 1 base, in that order; junction bases with no gene match: 4. Full variable domain (outside the CDR3, taken from reference TRBV9 and TRBJ2-4): DSGVTQTPKHLITATGQRVTLRCSPRSGDLSVYWYQQSLDQGLQFLIQYYNGEERAKGNILERFSAQQFPDLHSELNLSSLELGDSALYFCASSVGEGAAKNIQYFGAGTRLSVL.

This chain's CDR3 is CASRPGLDSYEQYF. CDR3 nucleotides: TGTGCCAGCAGACCGGGACTAGACTCCTACGAGCAGTACTTC. The rearrangement links TRBV6-6 to TRBJ2-7; 8 nucleotides agree with TRBD2. This CDR3 is 14 amino acids long. CDR1 and CDR2 from the germline V gene are MNHNY and SVGAGI (reference sequence). J gave up 0 bases and V 6 bases, and 4 bases lay outside the gene matches.

A word on this clone: Other DNA sequences of this sample code for an identical CDR3. The V and J genes are TRBV7-9 and TRBJ1-1, with D possibly matching TRBD1 (5 bases). Germline V gene data show CDR1 as SEHNR and CDR2 as FQNEAQ (reference sequence). With 0 bases removed from V and 5 bases from J, the gap between germline ends came to 10 bases. The CDR3 contains 14 residues. CDR3 in amino acids: CASSLAGKGTEAFF. As DNA, the CDR3 is TGTGCCAGCAGCTTAGCGGGCAAGGGGACTGAAGCTTTCTTT. The full variable domain, completed using reference TRBV7-9 and TRBJ1-1, is DTGVSQNPRHKITKRGQNVTFRCDPISEHNRLYWYRQTLGQGPEFLTYFQNEAQLEKSRLLSDRFSAERPKGSFSTLEIQRTEQGDSAMYLCASSLAGKGTEAFFGQGTRLTVV.

This clone has just one count. The chain couples TRBV6-5 to TRBJ1-5; a possible D gene is TRBD1 (5 bases). V was trimmed by 6 bases and J by 3 bases, leaving 15 bases between them. The CDR3 extends over 15 amino acids. From germline, CDR1 is MNHEY and CDR2 SVGAGI. The CDR3 region is CASRGSGGFNQPQHF. The CDR3 nucleotides are TGTGCCAGCAGGGGAAGTGGGGGTTTCAATCAGCCCCAGCATTTT.

Comment on this clone: A read error may account for a junction end that differs from germline. The chain combines TRBV30 with TRBJ2-1; 11 nucleotides agree with TRBD1. From germline, CDR1 is GTSNPN and CDR2 SVGIG (reference sequence). This CDR3 is built from 15 residues. The CDR3 DNA is TGTGCCGGGAGGGCGAGGGACAGGGGGAACAATGAGCAGTTCTTC. Translating it yields CAGRARDRGNNEQFF.

V and J are TRBV7-9 and TRBJ2-1, with a weak D call TRBD1 (6 bases). CDR1 and CDR2 from the germline V gene are SEHNR and FQNEAQ (reference sequence). This CDR3 region has 13 residues. The V end was cut by 3 bases, the J end by 6 bases, with 9 bases between. The DNA of the CDR3 is TGTGCCAGCAGCTTTACAGGGCTCAATGAGCAGTTCTTC. It codes for CASSFTGLNEQFF.

This chain connects TRBV25-1 to TRBJ2-1; 8 nucleotides line up with TRBD2. CDR1 MGHDK and CDR2 SYGVNS come from the germline V gene. The CDR3 spans 15 residues. The junction had 6 bases not matched to a gene; V was cut back by 3 bases and J by 5 bases. CDR3: CASSDVSGDNNEQFF. CDR3 nucleotide sequence: TGTGCCAGCAGTGATGTTAGCGGGGATAACAATGAGCAGTTCTTC.

The V gene is TRBV18, the J gene TRBJ1-1; D is ambiguous. The CDR3 totals 12 residues. The germline V and J ends were trimmed by 4 bases and 4 bases, with 7 bases remaining between them. CDR1 and CDR2 (germline): KGHSH, LQKENI. CDR3 region: CASSQGFTEAFF. Here the CDR3 DNA reads TGTGCCAGCTCACAGGGTTTCACTGAAGCTTTCTTT.

The genes are TRBV11-2 and TRBJ1-4, with 7 bases identical to TRBD1. CDR3 length: 15 residues. V lost 6 bases to trimming and J lost 0 bases; unmatched junction nucleotides: 4. Germline V gene lookup returns CDR1 SGHAT and CDR2 FQNNGV. Written as DNA, the CDR3 is TGTGCCAGCAGTTACAGGGGAGCAACTAATGAAAAACTGTTTTTT. It yields the protein CASSYRGATNEKLFF.

The chain joins TRBV4-1 to TRBJ2-3, with 10 nucleotides matching TRBD1. In germline, CDR1 is MGHRA, CDR2 YSYEKL. J was trimmed by 4 bases and V by 4 bases; bases with no gene match: 5. This CDR3 spans 15 amino acids. The CDR3 spells CASSLTGTGADTQYF. The DNA for the CDR3 is TGCGCCAGCAGCCTAACCGGGACAGGGGCAGATACGCAGTATTTT.

This clone was detected only once. This sequence joins TRBV7-9 and TRBJ2-7, with a possible D match to TRBD2 (5 bases). V was trimmed by 3 bases and J by 4 bases, leaving 10 bases between them. The germline CDR1 and CDR2 sequences are SEHNR and FQNEAQ (reference sequence). The CDR3 is 13 amino acids. CDR3 sequence: CASSLYRGYEQYF. For the CDR3, the DNA is TGTGCCAGCAGCTTGTACCGGGGATACGAGCAGTACTTC.

J is TRBJ1-1 and V is TRBV5-4; D call uncertain. Germline V gene data show CDR1 as SGHNT and CDR2 as YYREEE (reference sequence). V lost 2 bases to trimming and J lost 4 bases, with 9 bases between them. The CDR3 has 13 amino acids. The CDR3 loop reads CASSLTESTEAFF. The CDR3 nucleotides read TGTGCCAGCAGCTTAACCGAGTCCACTGAAGCTTTCTTT.

The chain links TRBV7-2 to TRBJ2-7, with 7 bases matching TRBD2. CDR1 and CDR2 from the germline V gene are SGHTA and FQGNSA. The CDR3 sequence is 14 residues long. After removal of 4 bases from V and 2 bases from J, the junction contained 5 bases not matched to a gene. The CDR3 protein is CASSSVAGPYEQYF. DNA for the CDR3: TGTGCCAGCAGCTCCGTAGCGGGCCCCTACGAGCAGTACTTC.

The CDR3 DNA is TGTGCCAGCAGCTTAGCTTTGGACAGCTCCTACAATGAGCAGTTCTTC. Its translation is CASSLALDSSYNEQFF. The gene calls are TRBV11-1 and TRBJ2-1; tentatively, D is TRBD1 (6 bases). The CDR3 consists of 16 residues. The germline V gene has CDR1 SGHAT and CDR2 FQDESV (reference sequence). V lost 0 bases, J lost 0 bases, and 9 bases lay in between.

This chain uses TRBV5-4 with TRBJ2-3; a weak D match, TRBD2 (5 bases). The germline V gene encodes CDR1 SGHNT and CDR2 YYREEE (reference sequence). The CDR3 length is 15 residues. Between the trimmed V and J ends, which lost 4 bases and 0 bases, there was a span of 12 bases. The CDR3 bases are TGTGCCAGCAGCCTCGGTCCGGGGAGCACAGATACGCAGTATTTT. Its protein is CASSLGPGSTDTQYF.

The chain is built from TRBV19 and TRBJ1-1, with D unclear. Trimming cost V 6 bases and J 2 bases, with 16 bases left between them. This CDR3 is built from 15 residues. Germline CDR1 and CDR2: LNHDA and SQIVND (reference sequence). Written as DNA, the CDR3 is TGTGCCAGTAGCCACTTCGTGGGGATAAACACTGAAGCTTTCTTT. As protein: CASSHFVGINTEAFF.

This clone was seen a handful of times. The chain carries TRBV5-1 and TRBJ1-1; perhaps TRBD1 as D (6 bases). Germline V gives CDR1 SGHRS, CDR2 YFSETQ. This CDR3 contains 11 residues. V gave up 1 base and J gave up 10 bases, with 8 bases separating them. CDR3 bases: TGCGCCAGCAGCTTGAGGGGGGTAGCTTTCTTT. Amino acids: CASSLRGVAFF.

The chain is built from TRBV6-5 and TRBJ2-2; D is unclear. Trimming took 2 bases from V and 2 from J, leaving 3 bases between them. Looked up from germline, CDR1 is MNHEY and CDR2 is SVGAGI. The CDR3 has 13 residues. For the CDR3, the DNA is TGTGCCAGCAGTTACGCAAACACCGGGGAGCTGTTTTTT. Amino acids: CASSYANTGELFF.

Only a few counts were recorded for this clone. Additional DNA sequences in this sample encode the identical CDR3. The rearrangement uses TRBV5-8 and TRBJ1-2, with TRBD1 as a possible D gene (6 bases). This CDR3 has 13 amino acids. Trimming removed 5 bases from V and 2 bases from J, with 10 bases in between. Germline CDR1 reads SGHTS; CDR2 reads YDEGEE. The CDR3 DNA follows: TGTGCCAGCAGGGGCCAGGGGAACTATGGCTACACCTTC. Translation gives CASRGQGNYGYTF.

V is TRBV7-9 and J is TRBJ1-1; D possibly corresponds to TRBD1 (6 bases). Looked up from germline, CDR1 is SEHNR and CDR2 is FQNEAQ (reference sequence). V was shortened by 10 bases and J by 0 bases, with 12 bases between the two germline ends. The CDR3 totals 13 residues. The CDR3 DNA reads TGTGCCACGGGCGGACAGCTGAACACTGAAGCTTTCTTT. Its translation is CATGGQLNTEAFF.

This clone was counted between two and nine times. The chain carries TRBV18 and TRBJ1-2, with unresolved D. Germline CDR1 reads KGHSH; CDR2 reads LQKENI. V was shortened by 1 base and J by 0 bases, with 9 bases between the two germline ends. The CDR3 is 15 amino acids. The CDR3 DNA sequence: TGTGCCAGCTCACCACTGGCTCTTACTAACTATGGCTACACCTTC. As protein: CASSPLALTNYGYTF.

V is TRBV2 and J is TRBJ2-2; 7 bases map to TRBD1. The CDR3 runs to 15 residues. CDR1 and CDR2 (germline): SNHLY, FYNNEI. The trim removed 4 bases at V and 7 bases at J, leaving 9 bases unmatched. CDR3 DNA sequence: TGTGCCAGCAGTGCCCGACAGGGTACGGGCGGGGAGCTGTTTTTT. Encoded protein: CASSARQGTGGELFF. The full variable domain, rest sourced from reference TRBV2 and TRBJ2-2, is EPEVTQTPSHQVTQMGQEVILRCVPISNHLYFYWYRQILGQKVEFLVSFYNNEISEKSEIFDDQFSVERPDGSNFTLKIRSTKLEDSAMYFCASSARQGTGGELFFGEGSRLTVL.

The J gene is TRBJ1-2, the V gene TRBV5-1; tentative D call: TRBD1 (5 bases). There are 16 residues in the CDR3. Germline loops: CDR1 SGHRS, CDR2 YFSETQ. The ends were cut back, 1 base at V and 4 bases at J, with 17 bases in the middle. The CDR3 loop reads CASSLRARQTLYGYTF. The CDR3 bases are TGCGCCAGCAGCTTGAGGGCCCGACAGACCCTCTATGGCTACACCTTC.

This clone showed up just a few times. This chain joins TRBV5-8 and TRBJ2-5, with 8 bases lining up with TRBD2. Germline V CDR1 and CDR2: SGHTS, YDEGEE. The V segment lost 4 bases and the J segment 7 bases; nucleotides outside the gene matches: 12. The CDR3 runs 15 residues. The CDR3, as DNA: TGTGCCAGCAGCCGAAGCGGGGGACCCCATGGGACCCAGTACTTC. Translated: CASSRSGGPHGTQYF.

The count of this clone is one. The J gene is TRBJ2-7, the V gene TRBV6-5; TRBD1 agrees at 8 bases. J gave up 1 base and V 2 bases, and 4 bases lay outside the gene matches. Germline V lookup: CDR1 MNHEY, CDR2 SVGAGI. CDR3 size: 15 residues. The CDR3 nucleotides are TGTGCCAGCAGTTACCCCACAGGGGGGTCCTACGAGCAGTACTTC. This encodes CASSYPTGGSYEQYF.

This rearrangement joins TRBV5-1 to TRBJ2-5; D is unclear. From germline, CDR1 is SGHRS and CDR2 YFSETQ. Trimming shortened V by 0 bases and J by 1 base, and 7 bases separated the two germline ends. This CDR3 region has 14 residues. CDR3 sequence (DNA): TGCGCCAGCAGCTTGGGAAGGACCCAAGAGACCCAGTACTTC. Translation: CASSLGRTQETQYF.